This T cell receptor (beta chain) was identified in a study of shared clonotypes between healthy human individuals. Study-wide background: Three CD4 naive, three CD4 memory, two CD8 naive and one CD8 memory plate were used per donor. Study outcomes and limitations: Shared across a few donors were around 5% of the naive CD4 clonotypes. Generation probabilities of non-shared clonotypes were lower (relative to those shared by all four donors).

CDR1 MDHEN and CDR2 SYDVKM come from the germline V gene. V dropped 6 bases and J dropped 3 bases, with 13 bases sitting between them. The CDR3 length is 14 residues. Using immunoSEQ multiplex PCR, the repertoire was profiled, and TCRdb retains in-frame clones only, with some absent. The table records approximately 2.3 million clones, just over 90% of them present only once. Regarding this clone: Its antigen is as yet unknown.

The TCR sequence derives from a man between 18 and 29 years old in good health. Some clones in this sample may be carry-over from other donors' samples. Material: naive CD4+ T cells from PBMCs. Subset: CD45RA+ positively selected. The chain couples TRBV28 to TRBJ2-3; D ambiguous. CDR3 coding DNA: TGTGCCAGCAGCTCGAGCTTGGCGACAGATACGCAGTATTTT. The encoded protein is CASSSSLATDTQYF.